This TCR beta chain was retrieved from a study of T cell responses to AZD1222 COVID-19 vaccine. The CDR3 covers 13 residues. The V gene's germline CDR1 is MGHRA and CDR2 YSYEKL. J was trimmed by 7 bases and V by 0 bases; bases with no gene match: 0. Comments on this clone: The antigen is not known.

This table comes from immunoSEQ multiplex PCR, and its TCRdb copy is limited to in-frame clones, with some not included. The top ten clones hold less than 3.5% of a sample with 97,000 or so clones, roughly 90% of them seen once. General study results and limits: Repertoires were obtained only post-peak T cell response. Among vaccine-associated CD4 TCRs, coverage spanned spike, with dominance at 160-218 and 743-854.

This chain connects TRBV4-1 to TRBJ2-4; 7 bases align to TRBD2. Sequenced here: peripheral blood, sampled on day 0 of AZD1222 vaccination. The TCR sequence derives from an adult in good health. The CDR3 DNA sequence: TGCGCCAGCAGCCAAGACGGGGGGAACATTCAGTACTTC. This translates into CASSQDGGNIQYF.